This T cell receptor beta chain derives from a study of blood T cells in healthy people across ages. A J-beta primer mix and a sample-barcoded 5' primer were used in a second PCR of about 7 to 12 cycles. TCRdb reprocessed the 5' RACE reads with MiXCR, giving one entry per CDR3 protein. The table lists 1.2 million to 1.5 million distinct CDR3 sequences, approximately 38% of them singletons. CDR1 is MNHNY and CDR2 is SVGAGI in the germline V gene (reference sequence). This CDR3 spans 15 amino acids. Trimming stripped 5 bases from V and 1 base from J, with 15 bases between. The sample comprised blood. The receptor was derived from a young woman in good health. This chain connects TRBV6-6 to TRBJ2-7, with D maybe TRBD2 (7 bases). DNA of the CDR3: TGTGCCAGCAGTGCCCCGGGGGGCGGTTCCTACGAGCAGTACTTC. It is translated as CASSAPGGGSYEQYF.